The clone carrying this T cell receptor beta chain has more than one count but fewer than ten. As yet, its antigen is unknown. The same CDR3 arises from other DNA sequences in this sample as well. The sorted-subset replicate PCRs were given around 200 ng DNA, which is about 29,000 T cell genomes. Generated by immunoSEQ multiplex PCR, the TCRdb table keeps only in-frame clones and is missing some. Of about 1.9 million clones in the sample, over 85% were seen once. CD45RO-negative cells were positively selected for CCR7, leaving out terminally differentiated effector memory CD45RA+ cells. This sample stems from a study of shared clonotypes between healthy human individuals. Study as a whole: A couple of female and a few male donors aged 18 to 49 were enrolled. CD8 memory received one plate per donor, CD8 naive two, CD4 memory three and CD4 naive three.

The V end lost 1 base, the J end lost 1 base, and 7 bases lay between the germline ends. The CDR3 covers 14 residues. Per germline, CDR1 MNHEY and CDR2 SMNVEV (reference sequence). Overall study findings and caveats: Roughly 5% of naive CD4 clonotypes were shared across four donors.

This TCR was recovered from a man aged 18-30 years in good health. Some clones in this sample may be carry-over from other donors' samples. The chain employs TRBV27 and TRBJ1-1; D is ambiguous. Sequenced material: naive CD8+ T cells from PBMCs. The CDR3 region has the DNA TGTGCCAGCAGTTTATACGGCAGGAACACTGAAGCTTTCTTT. Amino acids: CASSLYGRNTEAFF.